This T cell receptor beta chain was captured in a study of blood T cell repertoires in COVID-19. The data were produced by immunoSEQ multiplex PCR, yet TCRdb's version contains in-frame clones alone and is incomplete. The sample has 400,000 to 450,000 clones; 85% to 90% are singletons. V was clipped by 3 bases and J by 2 bases, with 11 bases between them. The germline CDR1 and CDR2 sequences are PRHDT and FYEKMQ (reference sequence). The CDR3 spans 15 residues. Living in 24 US areas, the participants were between roughly 18 and 89 years of age. Resolution of symptoms, clearance, or two negative PCRs was present in recovered Cohort 3 donors.

V is TRBV13 and J is TRBJ2-1, with D possibly matching TRBD2 (6 bases). The material sequenced was PBMCs or T cells enriched from blood (not recorded which). This clonotype originated in a young man who had recovered from COVID-19. CDR3 sequence reads: CASSFYGTAYNEQFF. Here the CDR3 DNA reads TGTGCCAGCAGCTTTTACGGGACTGCCTACAATGAGCAGTTCTTC.